This T cell receptor beta chain was obtained from a study of blood T cell repertoires in COVID-19. At the level of the study: Samples of COVID-19 (acute and convalescent) were obtained from the United States, Italy and Spain.

The length of the CDR3 is 14 residues. Germline V lookup: CDR1 SNHLY, CDR2 FYNNEI. V dropped 6 bases and J dropped 0; count of bases not matched to a gene: 3. TCRdb's table, derived via immunoSEQ multiplex PCR, lists solely in-frame clones and lacks some. The sample has under 150,000 clones, roughly 80% seen once; the top ten hold about a sixth. The chain joins TRBV2 to TRBJ2-7; the match to TRBD2 covers 9 bases. This TCR was sampled from a man aged 25 to 40 who had recovered from COVID-19. The material sequenced was PBMCs or T cells enriched from blood (not recorded which). CDR3 bases: TGTGCCAGCAGACTAGCGGGTCACTCCTACGAGCAGTACTTC. Residues: CASRLAGHSYEQYF.